The rows below give T cell receptor beta chains drawn from one sample of a study of OX40 agonist ivuxolimab in advanced cancers. Some clones are missing from TCRdb's copy, which holds only in-frame ones; the method was immunoSEQ multiplex PCR. Of some 72,000 clones in the sample, more than 80% were seen once. Sequenced here: CD4+ or CD8+ T cells sorted from blood, sampled in a trial of the OX40 agonist ivuxolimab. Every receptor here comes from an adult with an advanced solid tumor such as melanoma, head and neck, liver or kidney cancer. Both conserved end residues are part of each CDR3. The order of the fields is clone size, V gene, D gene, J gene, CDR3 protein. D genes are given only for firm matches. Some rows have no size entry. The others give once, few or many, or a class for an expanded clone.

>-|TRBV6-1|-|TRBJ2-2
CASSVSRTGELFF
>-|TRBV9|-|TRBJ1-4
CASSVADGKGEKLFF
>-|TRBV14|TRBD2|TRBJ2-2
CASRSGRNTGELFF
>-|TRBV19|-|TRBJ1-2
CASSIDASYGYTF
>-|TRBV4-3|-|TRBJ1-4
CASSARDGRNEKLFF
>once|TRBV19|TRBD1|TRBJ2-1
CASTQGTGTGVSNEQFF
>-|TRBV9|TRBD2|TRBJ2-1
CASSLHGTSESGEQFF
>-|TRBV9|-|TRBJ1-2
CASSVDQANYGYTF
>-|TRBV2|-|TRBJ1-2
CASSKDKPNGYTF
>-|TRBV5-1|TRBD1|-
CASSPGGRYEQYF
>once|TRBV7-2|-|TRBJ1-5
CASSRWTAQPQHF
>once|TRBV7-9|-|TRBJ1-2
CASSLVSPAGYTF
>-|TRBV4-1|-|TRBJ2-1
CASSTPLTVEQFF
>-|TRBV7-6|-|TRBJ2-7
CASSPRTHSYEQYF
>-|TRBV11-2|-|TRBJ2-1
CASSRGSEQFF
>-|TRBV28|TRBD1|TRBJ1-3
CASTRQGASGNTIYF
>-|TRBV30|-|TRBJ1-4
CAWRAMVGKLFF
>-|TRBV19|TRBD1|TRBJ1-6
CASSKGASHSPLHF
>-|TRBV5-4|TRBD1|TRBJ2-1
CASSLGQGADNEQFF
>few|TRBV15|-|TRBJ2-3
CATSRDMRSGADTQYF
>-|TRBV25-1|TRBD1|TRBJ1-1
CASSPGQGPTEAFF
>-|TRBV6-6|-|TRBJ2-6
CASSSRGTGANVLTF
>-|TRBV4-2|-|TRBJ1-5
CASSHTTTLAGSNQPQHF
>-|TRBV29-1|-|TRBJ2-4
CSVESSEKDIQYF
>-|TRBV18|TRBD1|TRBJ2-5
CASSPSQTGVETQYF
>-|TRBV6-6|TRBD1|TRBJ2-3
CASSSRDRGTDTQYF
>once|TRBV19|TRBD1|TRBJ1-2
CASSHGQGWGYTF
>-|TRBV6-1|-|TRBJ2-7
CASRLGGSPLEQYF